The 9 T cell receptor beta chains below were found in one sample sequenced in a study of T cell repertoires in cytomegalovirus infection. Each CDR3 protein gets one entry after TCRdb re-called the reads with MiXCR. The sample includes fewer than 300,000 distinct CDR3 sequences, roughly 26% of them seen just once. Sequenced input: PBMCs. The receptors were gathered from a human donor in good health (CMV status not recorded). Some clones in this sample may be carry-over from other donors' samples.

This sequence joins TRBV28 and TRBJ2-6; D call uncertain. In germline, CDR1 is MDHEN, CDR2 SYDVKM. Trimming took off 1 base at V and 2 bases at J, with 6 bases between the two ends. The CDR3 spans 15 residues. The CDR3 here is CASSLYSAGANVLTF. DNA for the CDR3: TGTGCCAGCAGTTTATACTCAGCTGGGGCCAACGTCCTGACTTTC. The complete variable domain, with remaining parts taken from reference TRBV28 and TRBJ2-6, reads DVKVTQSSRYLVKRTGEKVFLECVQDMDHENMFWYRQDPGLGLRLIYFSYDVKMKEKGDIPEGYSVSREKKERFSLILESASTNQTSMYLCASSLYSAGANVLTFGAGSRLTVL.

The table lists this clonotype with a few counts. The rearrangement uses TRBV7-9 and TRBJ1-5, with 9 bases fitting TRBD1. V shed 4 bases, J shed 11 bases, and the junction held 6 bases outside the gene matches. CDR1 and CDR2 from the germline V gene are SEHNR and FQNEAQ (reference sequence). This CDR3 spans 13 amino acids. This CDR3 is CASSWTGDTSQHF. The CDR3 DNA reads TGTGCCAGCAGCTGGACAGGGGACACGTCCCAGCATTTT.

This clonotype was counted only a few times. The chain uses TRBV20-1 and TRBJ2-3; 11 nucleotides line up with TRBD1. CDR1 DFQATT and CDR2 SNEGSKA come from the germline V gene (reference sequence). Losses at the gene ends were 2 bases for V and 4 bases for J; bases not matched to a gene: 8. The CDR3 covers 16 residues. The chain's CDR3 is CSARPTPGQGADTQYF. CDR3 nucleotides: TGCAGTGCTAGACCTACGCCGGGACAGGGGGCAGATACGCAGTATTTT.

This clonotype was counted a few times. The chain joins TRBV7-2 to TRBJ1-1; D remains ambiguous. The V and J ends lost 5 bases and 1 base respectively, with 14 bases between them. This CDR3 has 15 amino acids. Germline CDR1 and CDR2: SGHTA and FQGNSA. CDR3 DNA sequence: TGTGCCAGCAGCCCGGAGAAATTGAGGAACACTGAAGCTTTCTTT. Translating gives CASSPEKLRNTEAFF.

The V call is TRBV11-2, the J call TRBJ1-1; D gene uncertain. V was clipped by 1 base and J by 7 bases, with 10 bases between them. Germline V gives CDR1 SGHAT, CDR2 FQNNGV. There are 13 residues in the CDR3. Here the CDR3 DNA reads TGTGCCAGCAGCTTAGGAACGGGAGTTGAAGCTTTCTTT. Its protein product is CASSLGTGVEAFF.

This clonotype was seen at least ten times. This sequence joins TRBV4-1 and TRBJ2-3; TRBD1 is a possible D gene (6 bases). The CDR3 is 17 amino acids. Trimming pared 3 bases from V and 3 bases from J, leaving 19 bases between. CDR1 is MGHRA, CDR2 YSYEKL, per germline. The CDR3 bases are TGCGCCAGCAGCCACCGCTATCCCAGGGGTTTAACAGATACGCAGTATTTT. It yields the protein CASSHRYPRGLTDTQYF.

In the case of this clonotype: One base away lies a much larger clone, so this may be a sequencing read error. The chain uses TRBV7-2 and TRBJ2-5, with unresolved D. CDR3 size: 14 residues. V shed 2 bases and J shed 0 bases, with 7 bases lying between them. Germline V gene data show CDR1 as SGHTA and CDR2 as FQGNSA. The CDR3 protein is CASSLFTYQETQYF. CDR3 nucleotide sequence: TGTGCCAGCAGCTTATTTACGTACCAAGAGACCCAGTACTTC. Drawing the rest from reference TRBV7-2 and TRBJ2-5, the complete variable domain is GAGVSQSPSNKVTEKGKDVELRCDPISGHTALYWYRQSLGQGLEFLIYFQGNSAPDKSGLPSDRFSAERTGGSVSTLTIQRTQQEDSAVYLCASSLFTYQETQYFGPGTRLLVL.

This clonotype was found many times. The rearrangement joins TRBV6-1 to TRBJ2-3; TRBD1 matches 9 bases. After removal of 6 bases from V and 5 bases from J, the junction contained 9 bases not matched to a gene. The CDR3 is 15 amino acids. Germline-derived CDR1 and CDR2 are MNHNS and SASEGT. The CDR3 coding sequence is TGTGCCAGCAGAGGAACAGGGGGCGCAGGAGATACGCAGTATTTT. Protein sequence: CASRGTGGAGDTQYF.

This clonotype turned up a few times. In nucleotides, the CDR3 is TGTGCCAGCAGCAAGCACCTGAACACTGAAGCTTTCTTT. Its translation: CASSKHLNTEAFF. The chain uses TRBV11-2 and TRBJ1-1, with D uncertain. The CDR3 is made up of 13 amino acids. V dropped 5 bases and J dropped 0 bases, with 7 bases sitting between them. The germline CDR1 and CDR2 sequences are SGHAT and FQNNGV.